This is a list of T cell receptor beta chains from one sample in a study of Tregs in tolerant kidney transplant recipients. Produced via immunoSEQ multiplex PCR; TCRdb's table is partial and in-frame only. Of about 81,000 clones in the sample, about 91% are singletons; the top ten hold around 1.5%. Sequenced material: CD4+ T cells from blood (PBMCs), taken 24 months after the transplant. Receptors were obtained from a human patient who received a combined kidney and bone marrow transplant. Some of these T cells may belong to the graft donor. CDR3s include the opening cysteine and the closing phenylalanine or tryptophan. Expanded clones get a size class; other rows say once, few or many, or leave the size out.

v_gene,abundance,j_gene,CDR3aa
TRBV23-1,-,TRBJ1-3,CASTSPPRRRTGNTIYF
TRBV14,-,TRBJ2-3,CASRVAGAIDTQYF
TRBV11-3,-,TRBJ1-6,CASSLSSPLHF
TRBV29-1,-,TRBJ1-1,CSVARTGGTEAFF
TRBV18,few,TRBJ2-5,CASSPRGQETQYF
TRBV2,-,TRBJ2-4,CASSETKSTGAGAKNIQYF
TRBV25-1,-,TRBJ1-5,CASSEATGDQPQHF
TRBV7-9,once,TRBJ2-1,CASGKQGNEQFF
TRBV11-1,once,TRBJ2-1,CASSLGGGRGRNNEQFF
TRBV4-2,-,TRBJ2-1,CASSQGGGGHHNEQFF
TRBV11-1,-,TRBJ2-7,CASSLLAGGYEQYF
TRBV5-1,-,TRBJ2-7,CASRDRGPYTTSTYEQYF
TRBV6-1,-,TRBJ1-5,CASSERGDLIYSNQPQHF
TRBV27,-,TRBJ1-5,CASSSRNHQPQHF
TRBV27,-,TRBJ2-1,CASSSAISGSFFDEQFF
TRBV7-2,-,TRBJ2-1,CASSLSGRAYNEQFF
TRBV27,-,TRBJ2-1,CASSFLLAGGYNEQFF
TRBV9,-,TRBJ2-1,CASSPTASPYNEQFF
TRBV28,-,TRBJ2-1,CASSFSQGGEQFF
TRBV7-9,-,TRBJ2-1,CASSLGRRAGKLYNEQFF
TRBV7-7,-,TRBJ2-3,CASSSGRDPDTQYF
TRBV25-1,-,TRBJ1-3,CASSSTGNTIYF
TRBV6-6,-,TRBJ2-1,CASSYRVGLPYNEQFF
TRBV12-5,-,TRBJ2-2,CASGLVTPLVGTGELFF
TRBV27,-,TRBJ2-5,CASSLNRRGKVGETQYF
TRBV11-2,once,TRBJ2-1,CASSARQGFGNEQFF
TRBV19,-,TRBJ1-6,CASSYPGRDNSPLHF
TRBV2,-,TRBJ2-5,CASSEGRETQYF
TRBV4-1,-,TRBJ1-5,CASSQTGGWQPQHF
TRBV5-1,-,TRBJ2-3,CASSVAGATDTQYF
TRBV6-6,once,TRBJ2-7,CASSSLAGGYEQYF
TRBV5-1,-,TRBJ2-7,CASRTSGSSYEQYF
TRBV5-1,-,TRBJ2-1,CASSLGTSGGALGYEQFF
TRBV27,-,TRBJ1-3,CASSLSAGSGNTIYF
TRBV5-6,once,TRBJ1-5,CASSSYRGRGQPQHF
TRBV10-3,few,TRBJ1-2,CAISADRVRYGYTF
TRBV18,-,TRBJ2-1,CASSPPGGLATNEQFF
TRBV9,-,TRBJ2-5,CASSVGASGTLQETQYF
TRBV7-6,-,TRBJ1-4,CASSLNRNRGYEKLFF
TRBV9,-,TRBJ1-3,CASSVAGILSGNTIYF
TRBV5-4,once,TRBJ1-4,CASSSTRGQDNEKLFF
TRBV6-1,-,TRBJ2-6,CASSETLWGQGSSGANVLTF
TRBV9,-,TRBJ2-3,CASSADYLSTDTQYF
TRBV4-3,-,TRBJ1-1,CASSQDNSGANTEAFF
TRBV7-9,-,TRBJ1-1,CASSRGTGDFTEAFF